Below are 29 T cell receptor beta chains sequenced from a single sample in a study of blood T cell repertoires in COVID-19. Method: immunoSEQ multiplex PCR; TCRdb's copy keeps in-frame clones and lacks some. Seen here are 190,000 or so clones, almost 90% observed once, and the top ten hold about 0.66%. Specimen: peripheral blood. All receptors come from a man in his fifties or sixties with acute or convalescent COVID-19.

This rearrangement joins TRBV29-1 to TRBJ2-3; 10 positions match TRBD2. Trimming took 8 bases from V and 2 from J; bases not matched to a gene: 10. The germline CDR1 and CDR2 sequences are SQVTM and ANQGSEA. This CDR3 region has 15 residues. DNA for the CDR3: TGCAGCTTCATACCAGCGGGAGGGCCCACAGATACGCAGTATTTT. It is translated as CSFIPAGGPTDTQYF.

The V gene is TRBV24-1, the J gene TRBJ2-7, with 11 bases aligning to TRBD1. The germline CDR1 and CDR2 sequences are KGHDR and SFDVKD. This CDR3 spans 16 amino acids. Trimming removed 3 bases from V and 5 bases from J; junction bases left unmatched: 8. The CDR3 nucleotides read TGTGCCACCAGTGATCGGACAGGGGGCAAGGTCCACGAGCAGTACTTC. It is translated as CATSDRTGGKVHEQYF.

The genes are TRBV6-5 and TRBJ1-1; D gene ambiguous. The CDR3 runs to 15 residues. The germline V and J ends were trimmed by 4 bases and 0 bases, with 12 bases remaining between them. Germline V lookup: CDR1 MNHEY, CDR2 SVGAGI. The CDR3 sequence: CASSFYGLMNTEAFF. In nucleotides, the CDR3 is TGTGCCAGCAGTTTCTACGGGTTGATGAACACTGAAGCTTTCTTT.

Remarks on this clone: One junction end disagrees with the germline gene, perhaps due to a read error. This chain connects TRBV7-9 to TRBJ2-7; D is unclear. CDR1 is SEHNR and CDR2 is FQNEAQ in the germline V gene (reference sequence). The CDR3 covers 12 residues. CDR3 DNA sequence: TGTGCCAGCAGTTTAGCATCTACCGGGCAGTACTTC. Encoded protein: CASSLASTGQYF.

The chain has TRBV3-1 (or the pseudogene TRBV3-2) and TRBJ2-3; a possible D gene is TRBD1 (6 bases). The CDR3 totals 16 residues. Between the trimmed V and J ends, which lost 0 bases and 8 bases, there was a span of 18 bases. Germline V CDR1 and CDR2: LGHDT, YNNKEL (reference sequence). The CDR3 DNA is TGTGCCAGCAGCCAAGATACATGGCAGGGGATGGTTACGCAGTATTTT. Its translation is CASSQDTWQGMVTQYF.

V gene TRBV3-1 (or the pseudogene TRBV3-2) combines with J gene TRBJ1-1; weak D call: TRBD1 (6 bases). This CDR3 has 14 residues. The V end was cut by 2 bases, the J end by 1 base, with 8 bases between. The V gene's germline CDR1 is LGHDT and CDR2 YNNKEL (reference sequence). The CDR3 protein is CASSQLDRNTEAFF. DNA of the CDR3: TGTGCCAGCAGCCAATTGGACAGGAACACTGAAGCTTTCTTT.

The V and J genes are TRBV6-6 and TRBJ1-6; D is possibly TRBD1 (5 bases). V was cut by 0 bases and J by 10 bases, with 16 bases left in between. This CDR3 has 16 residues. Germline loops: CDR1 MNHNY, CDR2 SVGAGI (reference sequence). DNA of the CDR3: TGTGCCAGCAGTTACTCGACTGGCAGGGCGGGATCACCCCTCCACTTT. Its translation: CASSYSTGRAGSPLHF.

The CDR3: CASSRLAGGPVGDTQYF. CDR3 DNA: TGTGCCAGCAGCCGACTAGCGGGGGGGCCAGTAGGAGATACGCAGTATTTT. The chain carries TRBV11-2 and TRBJ2-3; 14 nucleotides agree with TRBD2. V shed 5 bases, J shed 5 bases, and the junction held 9 bases outside the gene matches. The CDR3 runs to 17 residues. Germline CDR1 and CDR2: SGHAT and FQNNGV. Using reference TRBV11-2 and TRBJ2-3 for the parts outside the CDR3, the full variable domain is EAGVAQSPRYKIIEKRQSVAFWCNPISGHATLYWYQQILGQGPKLLIQFQNNGVVDDSQLPKDRFSAERLKGVDSTLKIQPAKLEDSAVYLCASSRLAGGPVGDTQYFGPGTRLTVL.

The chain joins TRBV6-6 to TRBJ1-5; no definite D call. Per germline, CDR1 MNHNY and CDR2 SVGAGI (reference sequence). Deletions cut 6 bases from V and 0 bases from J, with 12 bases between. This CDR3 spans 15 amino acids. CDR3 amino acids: CASSNRRSSNQPQHF. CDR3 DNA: TGTGCCAGCAGCAACCGACGGAGTAGCAATCAGCCCCAGCATTTT.

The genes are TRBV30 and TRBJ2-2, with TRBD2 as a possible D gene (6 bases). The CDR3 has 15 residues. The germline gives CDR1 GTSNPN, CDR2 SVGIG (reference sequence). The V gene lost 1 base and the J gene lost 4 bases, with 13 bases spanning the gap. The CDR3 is CAWSDGGTITGELFF. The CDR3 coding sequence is TGTGCCTGGAGTGACGGGGGTACGATCACCGGGGAGCTGTTTTTT.

In DNA, the CDR3 is TGTGCCAGCAGTTACGGGGGACAGGGAGATCAGCCCCAGCATTTT. Translating gives CASSYGGQGDQPQHF. J is TRBJ1-5 and V is TRBV6-6; 9 nucleotides match TRBD1. J lost 5 bases, V lost 2 bases, and 4 bases had no gene match. This CDR3 is 15 amino acids long. Germline loops: CDR1 MNHNY, CDR2 SVGAGI (reference sequence).

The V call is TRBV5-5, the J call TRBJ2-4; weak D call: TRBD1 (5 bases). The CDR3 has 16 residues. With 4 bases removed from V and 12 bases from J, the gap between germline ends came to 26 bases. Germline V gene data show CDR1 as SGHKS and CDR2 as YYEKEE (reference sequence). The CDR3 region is CASSLTQGVGIWSQYF. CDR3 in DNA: TGTGCCAGCAGCCTCACCCAAGGGGTGGGCATTTGGTCTCAGTACTTC.

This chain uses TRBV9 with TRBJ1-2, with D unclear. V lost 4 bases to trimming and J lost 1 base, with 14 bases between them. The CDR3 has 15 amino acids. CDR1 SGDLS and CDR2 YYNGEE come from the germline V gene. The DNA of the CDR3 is TGTGCCAGCAGCACAATTCCCCCAGTTAACTATGGCTACACCTTC. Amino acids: CASSTIPPVNYGYTF.

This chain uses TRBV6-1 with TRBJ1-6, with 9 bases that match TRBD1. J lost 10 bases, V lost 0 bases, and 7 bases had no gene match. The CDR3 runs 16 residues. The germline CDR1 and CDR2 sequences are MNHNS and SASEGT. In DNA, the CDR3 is TGTGCCAGCAGTGAAGCTGGGACAGGGACTAGGTCACCCCTCCACTTT. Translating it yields CASSEAGTGTRSPLHF.

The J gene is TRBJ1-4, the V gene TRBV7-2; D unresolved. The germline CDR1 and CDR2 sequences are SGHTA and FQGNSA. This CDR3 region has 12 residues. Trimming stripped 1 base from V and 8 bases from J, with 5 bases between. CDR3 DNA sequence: TGTGCCAGCAGCTTAGTGAGGGAAAAACTGTTTTTT. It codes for CASSLVREKLFF.

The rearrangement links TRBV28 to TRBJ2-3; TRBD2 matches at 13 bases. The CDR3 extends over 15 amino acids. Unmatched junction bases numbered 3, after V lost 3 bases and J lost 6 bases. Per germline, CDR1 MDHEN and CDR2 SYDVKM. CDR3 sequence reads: CASSLGTSGVDTQYF. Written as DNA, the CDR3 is TGTGCCAGCAGTTTGGGGACTAGCGGGGTGGATACGCAGTATTTT.

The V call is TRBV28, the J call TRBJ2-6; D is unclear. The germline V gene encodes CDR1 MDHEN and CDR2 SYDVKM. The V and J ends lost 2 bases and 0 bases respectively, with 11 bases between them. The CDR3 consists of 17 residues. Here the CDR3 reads CASSLAGSYSGANVLTF. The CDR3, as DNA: TGTGCCAGCAGTTTAGCAGGTTCCTACTCTGGGGCCAACGTCCTGACTTTC.

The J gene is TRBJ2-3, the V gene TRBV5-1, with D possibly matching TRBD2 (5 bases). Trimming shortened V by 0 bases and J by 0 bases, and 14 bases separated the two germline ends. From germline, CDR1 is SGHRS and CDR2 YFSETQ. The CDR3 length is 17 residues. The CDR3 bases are TGCGCCAGCAGCTTGGGAGCCCGGGAAATAAGCACAGATACGCAGTATTTT. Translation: CASSLGAREISTDTQYF.

CDR3 amino acids: CASSDPGLAGGDGTQYF. The CDR3 coding sequence is TGTGCCAGCAGCGACCCTGGACTAGCGGGGGGGGACGGCACGCAGTATTTT. The rearrangement joins TRBV9 to TRBJ2-3, with TRBD2 matching 15 bases. There are 17 residues in the CDR3. The V and J ends lost 3 bases and 9 bases, in that order; junction bases with no gene match: 11. Germline loops: CDR1 SGDLS, CDR2 YYNGEE.

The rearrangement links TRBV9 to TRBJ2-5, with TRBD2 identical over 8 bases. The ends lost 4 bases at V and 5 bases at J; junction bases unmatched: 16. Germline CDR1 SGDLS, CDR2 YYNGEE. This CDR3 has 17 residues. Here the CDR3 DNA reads TGTGCCAGCAGCCCCCGGTGGGGCGGGGGGCCAGGGGAGACCCAGTACTTC. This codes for CASSPRWGGGPGETQYF.

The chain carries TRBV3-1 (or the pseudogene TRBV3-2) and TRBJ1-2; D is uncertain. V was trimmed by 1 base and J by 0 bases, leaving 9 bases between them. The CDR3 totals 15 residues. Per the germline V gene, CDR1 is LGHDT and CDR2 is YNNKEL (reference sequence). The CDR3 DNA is TGTGCCAGCAGCCAAGCAGCCGGGACTAACTATGGCTACACCTTC. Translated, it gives CASSQAAGTNYGYTF.

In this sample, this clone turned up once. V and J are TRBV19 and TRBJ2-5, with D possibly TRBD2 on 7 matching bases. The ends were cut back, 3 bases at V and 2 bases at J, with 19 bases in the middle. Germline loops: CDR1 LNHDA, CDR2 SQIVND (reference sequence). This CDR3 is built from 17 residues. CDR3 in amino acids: CASSIGGGRLGQETQYF. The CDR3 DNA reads TGTGCCAGTAGTATTGGGGGGGGGCGCTTAGGACAAGAGACCCAGTACTTC.

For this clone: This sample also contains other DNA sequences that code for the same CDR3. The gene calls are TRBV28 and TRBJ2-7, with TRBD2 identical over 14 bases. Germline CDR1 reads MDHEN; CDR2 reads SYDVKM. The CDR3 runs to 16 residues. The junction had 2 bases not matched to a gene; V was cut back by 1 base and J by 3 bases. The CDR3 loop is CASSLSGTSGSYEQYF. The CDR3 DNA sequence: TGTGCCAGCAGTTTATCCGGGACTAGCGGGAGCTACGAGCAGTACTTC.

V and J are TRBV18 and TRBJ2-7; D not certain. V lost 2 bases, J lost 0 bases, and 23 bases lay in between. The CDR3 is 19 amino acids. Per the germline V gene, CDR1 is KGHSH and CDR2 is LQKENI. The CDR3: CASSPATLGQIGSSYEQYF. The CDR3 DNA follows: TGTGCCAGCTCACCAGCCACCTTGGGCCAGATCGGCAGCTCCTACGAGCAGTACTTC.

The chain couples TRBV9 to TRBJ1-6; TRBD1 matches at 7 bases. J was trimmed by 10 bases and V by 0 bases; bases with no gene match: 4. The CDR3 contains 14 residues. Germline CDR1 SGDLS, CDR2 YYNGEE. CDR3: CASSVGDRESPLHF. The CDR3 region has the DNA TGTGCCAGCAGCGTAGGGGACAGAGAATCACCCCTCCACTTT.

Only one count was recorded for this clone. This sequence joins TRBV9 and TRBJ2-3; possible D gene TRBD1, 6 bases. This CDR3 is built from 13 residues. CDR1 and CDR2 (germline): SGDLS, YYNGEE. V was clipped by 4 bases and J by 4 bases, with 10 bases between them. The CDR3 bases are TGTGCCAGCAGCCCCGGGACACCAGATACGCAGTATTTT. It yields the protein CASSPGTPDTQYF. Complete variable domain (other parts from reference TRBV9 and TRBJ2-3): DSGVTQTPKHLITATGQRVTLRCSPRSGDLSVYWYQQSLDQGLQFLIQYYNGEERAKGNILERFSAQQFPDLHSELNLSSLELGDSALYFCASSPGTPDTQYFGPGTRLTVL.

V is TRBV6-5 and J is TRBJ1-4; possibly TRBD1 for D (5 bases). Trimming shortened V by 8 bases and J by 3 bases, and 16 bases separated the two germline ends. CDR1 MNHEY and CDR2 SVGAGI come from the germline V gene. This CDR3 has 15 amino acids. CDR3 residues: CASRPGGGSNEKLFF. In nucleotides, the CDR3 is TGTGCCAGCCGCCCGGGGGGGGGATCTAATGAAAAACTGTTTTTT.

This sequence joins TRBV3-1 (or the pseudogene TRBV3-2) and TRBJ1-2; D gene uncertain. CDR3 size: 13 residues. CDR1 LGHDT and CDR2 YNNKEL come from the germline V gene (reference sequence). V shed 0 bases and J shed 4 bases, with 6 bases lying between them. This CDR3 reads CASSQESPYGYTF. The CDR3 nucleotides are TGTGCCAGCAGCCAAGAAAGCCCCTATGGCTACACCTTC.

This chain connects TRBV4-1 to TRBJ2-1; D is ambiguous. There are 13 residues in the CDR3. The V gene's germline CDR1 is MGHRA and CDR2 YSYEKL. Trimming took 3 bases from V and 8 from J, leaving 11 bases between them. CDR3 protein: CASSQAAADEQFF. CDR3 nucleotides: TGCGCCAGCAGCCAGGCGGCAGCTGATGAGCAGTTCTTC.